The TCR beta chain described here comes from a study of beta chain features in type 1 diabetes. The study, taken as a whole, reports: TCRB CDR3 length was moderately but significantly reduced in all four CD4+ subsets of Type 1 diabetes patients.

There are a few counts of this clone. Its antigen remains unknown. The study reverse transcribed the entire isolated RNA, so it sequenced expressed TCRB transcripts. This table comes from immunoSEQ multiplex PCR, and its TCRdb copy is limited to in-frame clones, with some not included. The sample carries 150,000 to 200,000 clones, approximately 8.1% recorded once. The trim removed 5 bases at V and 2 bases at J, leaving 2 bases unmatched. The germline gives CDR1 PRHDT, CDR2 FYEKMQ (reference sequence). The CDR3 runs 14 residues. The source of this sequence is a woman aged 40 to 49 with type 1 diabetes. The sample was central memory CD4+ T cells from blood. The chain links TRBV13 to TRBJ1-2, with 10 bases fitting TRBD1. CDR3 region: CASSGDRGNYGYTF. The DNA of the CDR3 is TGTGCCAGCAGCGGGGACAGGGGAAACTATGGCTACACCTTC.